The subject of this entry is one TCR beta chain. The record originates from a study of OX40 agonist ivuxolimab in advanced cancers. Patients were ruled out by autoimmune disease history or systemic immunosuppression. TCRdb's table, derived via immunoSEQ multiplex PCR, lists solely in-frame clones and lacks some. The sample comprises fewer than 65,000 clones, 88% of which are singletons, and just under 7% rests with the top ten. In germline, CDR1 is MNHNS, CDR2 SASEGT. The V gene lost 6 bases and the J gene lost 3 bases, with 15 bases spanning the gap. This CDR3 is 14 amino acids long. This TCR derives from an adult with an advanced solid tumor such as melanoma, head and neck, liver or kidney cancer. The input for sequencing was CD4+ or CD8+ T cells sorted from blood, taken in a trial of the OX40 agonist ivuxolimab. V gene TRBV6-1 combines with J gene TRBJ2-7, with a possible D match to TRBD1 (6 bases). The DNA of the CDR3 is TGTGCCAGCAGAGTCCTAGGGGGTGACTACGAGCAGTACTTC. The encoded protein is CASRVLGGDYEQYF.